This T cell receptor beta chain was obtained from a study of blood T cells in healthy people across ages. V lost 6 bases to trimming and J lost 4 bases, with 10 bases between them. This CDR3 has 13 amino acids. Germline assignment: CDR1 MNHNY and CDR2 SVGAGI (reference sequence). Alongside a J-beta primer mix, a sample-barcoded 5' primer served in a second PCR lasting 7 to 11 cycles. One entry per CDR3 protein, called by TCRdb with MiXCR from the 5' RACE reads. The table records over a million distinct CDR3 sequences, approximately 59% of them present only once. The chain employs TRBV6-6 and TRBJ2-1, with D unresolved. What was sequenced was blood. This sequence was found in a young man in good health. The CDR3 here is CASRPTLYNEQFF. The CDR3 DNA reads TGTGCCAGCAGGCCTACTTTGTACAATGAGCAGTTCTTC.